This T cell receptor (beta chain) was recorded in a study of cytomegalovirus exposure and HLA in healthy donors. Study-wide findings and caveats: There were some public TCRs occurring in many donors, but most TCR sequences were rare. Roughly uniform sequencing depth across donors was assumed, possibly incorrectly.

To note about this clone: Its cognate antigen is unknown.

The study ran its PCR with 60 Vbeta and 13 Jbeta primers. The repertoire was sequenced with immunoSEQ multiplex PCR; TCRdb's copy has only in-frame clones and lacks some. Here the sample spans some 200,000 clones, roughly 84% being singletons. V dropped 6 bases and J dropped 2 bases, with 11 bases sitting between them. Looked up from germline, CDR1 is SGHDT and CDR2 is YYEEEE. This CDR3 comprises 14 residues. This chain connects TRBV5-6 to TRBJ2-2; D gene uncertain. Sequencing was carried out using PBMCs. The sequence was collected from a woman aged 45-59 years in good health and CMV-seropositive. CDR3 in amino acids: CASTQEVNTGELFF. The CDR3 bases are TGTGCCAGCACGCAAGAGGTCAACACCGGGGAGCTGTTTTTT. The whole variable domain, remainder taken from reference TRBV5-6 and TRBJ2-2, is DAGVTQSPTHLIKTRGQQVTLRCSPKSGHDTVSWYQQALGQGPQFIFQYYEEEERQRGNFPDRFSGHQFPNYSSELNVNALLLGDSALYLCASTQEVNTGELFFGEGSRLTVL.